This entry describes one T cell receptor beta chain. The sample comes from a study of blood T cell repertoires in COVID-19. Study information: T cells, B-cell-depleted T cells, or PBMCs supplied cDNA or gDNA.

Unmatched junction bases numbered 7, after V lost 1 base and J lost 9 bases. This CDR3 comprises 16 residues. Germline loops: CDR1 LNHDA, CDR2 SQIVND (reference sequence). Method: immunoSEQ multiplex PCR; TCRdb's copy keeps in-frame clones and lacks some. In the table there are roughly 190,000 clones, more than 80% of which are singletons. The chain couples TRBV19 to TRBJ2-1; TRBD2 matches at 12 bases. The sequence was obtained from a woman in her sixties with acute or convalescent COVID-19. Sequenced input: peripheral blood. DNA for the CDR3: TGTGCCAGTAGTATAGCCCTAGCGGGAGGGAGGAGTGAGCAGTTCTTC. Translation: CASSIALAGGRSEQFF.